Each of the 23 T cell receptor beta chains below was sequenced from the same sample in a study of blood T cell repertoires in COVID-19. The method was immunoSEQ multiplex PCR; TCRdb's version includes in-frame clones alone and lacks a portion of them. The table includes 170,000 or so clones, about 88% detected once. The sample was PBMCs or T cells enriched from blood (not recorded which). The receptors derive from a woman aged 45-65 years who had recovered from COVID-19.

The chain joins TRBV7-2 to TRBJ2-5, with D unclear. CDR3 length: 16 residues. The V end was cut by 1 base, the J end by 1 base, with 13 bases between. In germline, CDR1 is SGHTA, CDR2 FQGNSA. The DNA of the CDR3 is TGTGCCAGCAGCTTAGGAGAGCGCGTCACCCAAGAGACCCAGTACTTC. Protein product: CASSLGERVTQETQYF.

The rearrangement joins TRBV6-5 to TRBJ2-3, with 7 bases that match TRBD2. CDR3 length: 14 amino acids. Germline V lookup: CDR1 MNHEY, CDR2 SVGAGI. V shed 6 bases, J shed 1 base, and the junction held 4 bases outside the gene matches. CDR3 protein: CASSPTSGTDTQYF. The CDR3 DNA follows: TGTGCCAGCAGCCCCACTAGCGGCACAGATACGCAGTATTTT.

This rearrangement joins TRBV5-8 to TRBJ2-7; 7 nucleotides agree with TRBD1. This CDR3 has 14 residues. The junction had 5 bases not matched to a gene; V was cut back by 3 bases and J by 2 bases. Germline V gene sequence: CDR1 SGHTS, CDR2 YDEGEE. CDR3: CASSYAGGAYEQYF. CDR3 nucleotide sequence: TGTGCCAGCAGCTACGCAGGGGGAGCCTACGAGCAGTACTTC.

V gene TRBV18 combines with J gene TRBJ2-5; TRBD1 matches 10 bases. CDR1 KGHSH and CDR2 LQKENI come from the germline V gene. CDR3 length: 16 amino acids. Trimming at V came to 6 bases and at J to 5 bases, leaving 12 bases not matched to a gene. The CDR3 region is CASSMGTGVFGETQYF. In DNA form, the CDR3 reads TGTGCCAGCTCTATGGGGACAGGGGTCTTCGGTGAGACCCAGTACTTC. The whole variable domain, filled in from reference TRBV18 and TRBJ2-5, reads NAGVMQNPRHLVRRRGQEARLRCSPMKGHSHVYWYRQLPEEGLKFMVYLQKENIIDESGMPKERFSAEFPKEGPSILRIQQVVRGDSAAYFCASSMGTGVFGETQYFGPGTRLLVL.

The J gene is TRBJ1-1, the V gene TRBV13; D call uncertain. Trimming took 5 bases from V and 1 from J, leaving 8 bases between them. Germline CDR1 PRHDT, CDR2 FYEKMQ (reference sequence). CDR3 length: 13 residues. Here the CDR3 DNA reads TGTGCCAGCAGCAATACAGAGAACACTGAAGCTTTCTTT. This sequence encodes CASSNTENTEAFF.

This rearrangement joins TRBV7-3 to TRBJ2-1; the D gene is possibly TRBD2 (5 bases). Germline loops: CDR1 SGHTA, CDR2 FQGTGA. This CDR3 region has 16 residues. V lost 4 bases, J lost 5 bases, and 18 bases lay in between. For the CDR3, the DNA is TGTGCCAGCAGCTCTCTTGCGGCCTCGGGGAACAATGAGCAGTTCTTC. Translating gives CASSSLAASGNNEQFF.

This sequence joins TRBV6-5 and TRBJ2-3, with a tentative D call TRBD2 (6 bases). The V end was cut by 6 bases, the J end by 2 bases, with 9 bases between. CDR1 MNHEY and CDR2 SVGAGI come from the germline V gene. This CDR3 spans 13 amino acids. The DNA for the CDR3 is TGTGCCAGCAGGGACTACTACACAGATACGCAGTATTTT. Protein sequence: CASRDYYTDTQYF.

This sequence joins TRBV28 and TRBJ1-1, with TRBD1 matching over 7 bases. In germline, CDR1 is MDHEN, CDR2 SYDVKM. There are 18 residues in the CDR3. Losses at the gene ends were 6 bases for V and 6 bases for J; bases not matched to a gene: 22. The CDR3 here is CASSPSGWDSDGVAEAFF. CDR3 DNA: TGTGCCAGCAGCCCTTCGGGATGGGACAGCGATGGGGTTGCTGAAGCTTTCTTT.

The chain has TRBV28 and TRBJ2-1; 7 bases agree with TRBD1. The CDR3 has 16 residues. The V and J ends lost 5 bases and 10 bases, in that order; junction bases with no gene match: 17. The V gene's germline CDR1 is MDHEN and CDR2 SYDVKM. CDR3 sequence reads: CASSPPLGQIIREQFF. The CDR3 DNA reads as TGTGCCAGCAGTCCCCCCTTGGGACAGATCATACGAGAGCAGTTCTTC.

This chain uses TRBV13 with TRBJ1-1, with TRBD1 matching 9 bases. Unmatched junction bases numbered 10, after V lost 5 bases and J lost 3 bases. CDR3 size: 16 residues. Germline loops: CDR1 PRHDT, CDR2 FYEKMQ (reference sequence). The CDR3 spells CASSLGTGWGDTEAFF. CDR3 DNA sequence: TGTGCCAGCAGCCTCGGGACAGGGTGGGGAGACACTGAAGCTTTCTTT.

The chain uses TRBV6-2 or TRBV6-3 and TRBJ2-1, with 14 bases fitting TRBD2. Germline values: CDR1 MNHEY, CDR2 SVGEGT. The CDR3 totals 19 residues. After removal of 0 bases from V and 4 bases from J, the junction contained 8 bases not matched to a gene. The CDR3 DNA reads as TGTGCCAGCAGTTACTCGCCAGGGACTAGCGGGAGCAGGTACAATGAGCAGTTCTTC. The encoded protein is CASSYSPGTSGSRYNEQFF.

The V gene is TRBV10-3, the J gene TRBJ2-5; 14 positions match TRBD2. The V gene end was trimmed by 11 bases and the J gene end by 3 bases; junction bases not matched to a gene: 5. The CDR3 is made up of 14 amino acids. Germline V CDR1 and CDR2: ENHRY, SYGVKD. The DNA for the CDR3 is TGTGCCGTGGGACTAGCGGGAGTCGAAGAGACCCAGTACTTC. It is translated as CAVGLAGVEETQYF.

This rearrangement joins TRBV7-2 to TRBJ2-7; the D gene is possibly TRBD1 (5 bases). The CDR3 is made up of 18 amino acids. Per the germline V gene, CDR1 is SGHTA and CDR2 is FQGNSA. Trimming removed 1 base from V and 5 bases from J, with 24 bases in between. CDR3 residues: CASSLEIRGRLLDHEQYF. The CDR3 nucleotides are TGTGCCAGCAGCTTAGAAATAAGGGGCCGCCTTCTGGACCACGAGCAGTACTTC.

The chain couples TRBV4-3 to TRBJ1-1; the D is unclear. Germline V gene sequence: CDR1 LGHNA, CDR2 YSLEER. The CDR3 extends over 13 amino acids. The V gene lost 0 bases and the J gene lost 3 bases, with 5 bases spanning the gap. In DNA form, the CDR3 reads TGCGCCAGCAGCCAAGAGTTCTACACTGAAGCTTTCTTT. Its protein product is CASSQEFYTEAFF.

The chain links TRBV18 to TRBJ2-5; 14 nucleotides agree with TRBD2. CDR1 and CDR2 from the germline V gene are KGHSH and LQKENI. CDR3 length: 16 residues. With V trimmed by 5 bases and J by 5 bases, 7 bases remained unmatched. CDR3 sequence reads: CASSEGLAGAGETQYF. The CDR3 region has the DNA TGTGCCAGCTCAGAGGGACTAGCGGGAGCAGGGGAGACCCAGTACTTC. The full variable domain, in which reference TRBV18 and TRBJ2-5 provide the parts outside the CDR3, is NAGVMQNPRHLVRRRGQEARLRCSPMKGHSHVYWYRQLPEEGLKFMVYLQKENIIDESGMPKERFSAEFPKEGPSILRIQQVVRGDSAAYFCASSEGLAGAGETQYFGPGTRLLVL.

This chain uses TRBV5-1 with TRBJ2-5, with D tentatively TRBD2 (5 bases). Germline CDR1 is SGHRS and CDR2 is YFSETQ. V lost 4 bases and J 4 bases, leaving 14 bases between the germline ends. This CDR3 is built from 14 residues. CDR3 DNA sequence: TGCGCCAGCAGCCGGCTCAGTGGGAGAGAGACCCAGTACTTC. Translating gives CASSRLSGRETQYF.

This rearrangement joins TRBV5-1 to TRBJ2-3, with TRBD2 identical over 9 bases. V was clipped by 2 bases and J by 4 bases; unmatched bases: 14. The CDR3 spans 18 residues. CDR1 is SGHRS and CDR2 is YFSETQ in the germline V gene. DNA for the CDR3: TGCGCCAGCAGCTTTAACAGCCATAGCGGGAGACCCTCAGATACGCAGTATTTT. Amino acid sequence: CASSFNSHSGRPSDTQYF.

The chain recombines TRBV6-5 with TRBJ2-3, with 8 bases fitting TRBD2. The trim removed 6 bases at V and 0 bases at J, leaving 5 bases unmatched. CDR3 length: 15 residues. Germline CDR1 MNHEY, CDR2 SVGAGI. CDR3 DNA sequence: TGTGCCAGCAGCCAACTAGCGGCCAGCACAGATACGCAGTATTTT. Amino acids: CASSQLAASTDTQYF.

CDR3 nucleotides: TGTGCCAGCAGCTCGGATGGGGGGTACTATGGCTACACCTTC. Translated: CASSSDGGYYGYTF. The chain has TRBV9 and TRBJ1-2, with D possibly being TRBD1 (5 bases). Germline loops: CDR1 SGDLS, CDR2 YYNGEE. The CDR3 covers 14 residues. V was cut by 4 bases and J by 3 bases, with 13 bases left in between.

About this clone: A junction boundary mismatches the germline segment, possibly from a read error. The chain joins TRBV30 to TRBJ2-1; 9 positions match TRBD2. The CDR3 runs 15 residues. The germline V gene has CDR1 GTSNPN and CDR2 SVGIG (reference sequence). CDR3 in amino acids: CARSVGSGRYGEQFF. The CDR3 DNA reads TGCGCTCGGAGTGTGGGCAGCGGGAGGTACGGTGAGCAGTTCTTC.

V is TRBV6-1 and J is TRBJ2-6; 7 nucleotides agree with TRBD1. The CDR3 totals 16 residues. Trimming took 3 bases from V and 4 from J; bases not matched to a gene: 6. The V gene's germline CDR1 is MNHNS and CDR2 SASEGT. CDR3: CASSDQDRAGANVLTF. DNA for the CDR3: TGTGCCAGCAGTGACCAAGACAGGGCCGGGGCCAACGTCCTGACTTTC.

The chain carries TRBV6-5 and TRBJ1-1; the match to TRBD1 covers 8 bases. In germline, CDR1 is MNHEY, CDR2 SVGAGI. Germline trimming cut 3 bases from V and 11 bases from J; bases unmatched to any gene: 8. This CDR3 contains 13 residues. The CDR3 sequence is CASSYEAGGSAFF. CDR3 nucleotide sequence: TGTGCCAGCAGTTATGAGGCAGGGGGCTCGGCTTTCTTT.

The chain combines TRBV5-1 with TRBJ2-3, with 9 positions matching TRBD1. Germline values: CDR1 SGHRS, CDR2 YFSETQ. Germline trimming cut 6 bases from V and 2 bases from J; bases unmatched to any gene: 4. This CDR3 is built from 14 residues. As DNA, the CDR3 is TGCGCCAGCACGACAGGGGGATTCACAGATACGCAGTATTTT. This encodes CASTTGGFTDTQYF. The complete variable domain, with remaining parts taken from reference TRBV5-1 and TRBJ2-3, reads KAGVTQTPRYLIKTRGQQVTLSCSPISGHRSVSWYQQTPGQGLQFLFEYFSETQRNKGNFPGRFSGRQFSNSRSEMNVSTLELGDSALYLCASTTGGFTDTQYFGPGTRLTVL.